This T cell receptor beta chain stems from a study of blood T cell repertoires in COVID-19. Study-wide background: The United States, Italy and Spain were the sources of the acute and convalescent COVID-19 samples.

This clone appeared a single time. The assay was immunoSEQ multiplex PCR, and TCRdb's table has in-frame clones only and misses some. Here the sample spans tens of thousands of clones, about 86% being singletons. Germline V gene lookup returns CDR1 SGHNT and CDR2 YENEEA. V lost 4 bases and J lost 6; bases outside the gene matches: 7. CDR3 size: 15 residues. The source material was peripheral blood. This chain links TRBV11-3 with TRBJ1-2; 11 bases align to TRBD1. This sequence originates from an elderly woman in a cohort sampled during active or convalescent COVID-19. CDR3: CASSWGTGGAHGYTF. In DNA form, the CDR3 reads TGTGCCAGCAGCTGGGGGACAGGGGGTGCGCATGGCTACACCTTC.